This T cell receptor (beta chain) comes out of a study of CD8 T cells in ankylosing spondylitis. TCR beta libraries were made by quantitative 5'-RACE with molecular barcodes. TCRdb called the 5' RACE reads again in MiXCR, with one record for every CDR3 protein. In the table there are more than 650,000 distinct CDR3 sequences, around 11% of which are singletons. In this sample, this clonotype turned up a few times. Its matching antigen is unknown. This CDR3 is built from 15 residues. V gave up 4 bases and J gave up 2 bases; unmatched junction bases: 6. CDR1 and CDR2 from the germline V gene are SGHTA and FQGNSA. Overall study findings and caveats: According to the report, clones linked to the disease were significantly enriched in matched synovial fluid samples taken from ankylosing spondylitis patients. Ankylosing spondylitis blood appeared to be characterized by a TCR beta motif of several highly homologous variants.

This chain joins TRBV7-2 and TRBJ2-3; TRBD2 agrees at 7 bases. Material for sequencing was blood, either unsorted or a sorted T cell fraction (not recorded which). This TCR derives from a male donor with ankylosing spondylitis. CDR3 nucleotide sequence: TGTGCCAGCAGCTCTAGCGGCGTTTACACAGATACGCAGTATTTT. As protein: CASSSSGVYTDTQYF.